This TCR beta chain appears in the sequencing data of a study of a mutant IDH1 vaccine in newly diagnosed glioma. Overall study context: Following radiotherapy alone, or alongside temozolomide cycles, vaccination was started after an interval of 4-6 weeks. Points from the study as a whole: Pseudoprogression appeared independent of alterations in top peripheral clonotypes.

Some clones are missing from TCRdb's copy, which holds only in-frame ones; the method was immunoSEQ multiplex PCR. Of 100,000 to 120,000 clones listed, almost 90% are singletons. Stated time point: week 11, during vaccination. Every vaccination contained 300 ug of the mutant IDH1 20-mer peptide and was paired with topical imiquimod. The study enrolled donors with new WHO grade 3 or 4 IDH1-mutant, ATRX-lost astrocytomas. Germline CDR1 and CDR2: SGDLS and YYNGEE. This CDR3 has 14 residues. V was pared by 4 bases and J by 6 bases, with 8 bases of the junction left unmatched. Note on this clone: Its antigen is currently unknown.

This TCR was sampled from a woman between 45 and 65 years old with glioma. This sequence joins TRBV9 and TRBJ2-7, with TRBD1 matching 9 bases. This specimen consisted of PBMCs, obtained from a glioma patient whose treatment included an IDH1 peptide vaccine. CDR3 region: CASSSTGGGSEQYF. CDR3 DNA: TGTGCCAGCAGCTCGACAGGGGGAGGAAGCGAGCAGTACTTC.